This TCR beta chain was sequenced in a study of control samples from healthy donors and cancer patients. Produced via immunoSEQ multiplex PCR; TCRdb's table is partial and in-frame only. The sample includes approximately 150,000 clones, about 90% of them seen just once. The CDR3 consists of 15 residues. V trimming: 0 bases; J trimming: 7 bases; junction bases outside the gene matches: 4. Germline-derived CDR1 and CDR2 are MNHEY and SVGAGI. The material sequenced was blood. The chain is built from TRBV6-5 and TRBJ2-1; TRBD2 matches 9 bases. The sequence was obtained from a man aged 18 to 29 in good health. The CDR3 sequence: CASSYSRLADNEQFF. The CDR3 DNA reads as TGTGCCAGCAGTTACTCGAGACTAGCGGATAATGAGCAGTTCTTC.